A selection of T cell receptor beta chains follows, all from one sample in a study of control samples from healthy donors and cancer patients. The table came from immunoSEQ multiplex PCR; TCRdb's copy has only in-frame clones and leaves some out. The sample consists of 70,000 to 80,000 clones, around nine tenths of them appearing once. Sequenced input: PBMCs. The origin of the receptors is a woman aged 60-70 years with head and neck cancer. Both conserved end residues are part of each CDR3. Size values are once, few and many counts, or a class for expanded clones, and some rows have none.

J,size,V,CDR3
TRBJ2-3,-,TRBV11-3,CASSLQLAGEDTQYF
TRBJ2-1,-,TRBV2,CASSGISAGYNEQFF
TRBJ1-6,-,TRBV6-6,CATTSSGGYSPLHF
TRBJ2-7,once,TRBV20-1,CSASSGRGGLAASYEQYF
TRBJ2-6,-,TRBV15,CATSRDRAGANVLTF
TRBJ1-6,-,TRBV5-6,CASSLEWDSNSPLHF
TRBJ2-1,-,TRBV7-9,CASSAGAGEQFF
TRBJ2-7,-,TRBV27,CASSLAGGFYEQYF
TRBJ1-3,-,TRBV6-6,CASSWDRGSGNTIYF
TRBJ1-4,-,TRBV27,CASRETATNEKLFF
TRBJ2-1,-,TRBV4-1,CASSQDLLFYNEQFF
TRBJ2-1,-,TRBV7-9,CASSKMSEQFF
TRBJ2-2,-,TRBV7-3,CASSVQGWSNTGELFF
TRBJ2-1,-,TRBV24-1,CATSDRALGGEQFF
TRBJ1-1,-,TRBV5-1,CASSLAGVETEAFF
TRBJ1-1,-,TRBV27,CASSLRQGLMNTEAFF
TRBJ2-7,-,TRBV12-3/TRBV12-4,CASSPRLGEQYF
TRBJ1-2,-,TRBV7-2,CASSPEVTGGINYGYTF
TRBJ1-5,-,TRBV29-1,CSVEGGLNQPQHF